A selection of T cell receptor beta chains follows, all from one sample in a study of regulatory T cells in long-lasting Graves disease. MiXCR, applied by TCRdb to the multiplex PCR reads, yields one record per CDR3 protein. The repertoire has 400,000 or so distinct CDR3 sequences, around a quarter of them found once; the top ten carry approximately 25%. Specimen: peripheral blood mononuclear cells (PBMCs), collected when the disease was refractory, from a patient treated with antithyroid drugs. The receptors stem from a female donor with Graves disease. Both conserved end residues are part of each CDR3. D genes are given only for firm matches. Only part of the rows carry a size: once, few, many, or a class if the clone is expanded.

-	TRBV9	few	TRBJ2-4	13	CASSEEDTDIQYF	TGTGCCAGCAGCGAGGAGGACACCGACATTCAGTACTTC
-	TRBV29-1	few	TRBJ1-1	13	CSVVRGTNTEAFF	TGCAGCGTTGTCAGGGGAACGAACACTGAAGCTTTCTTT
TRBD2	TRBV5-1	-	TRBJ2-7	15	CASSLVTSGIYEQYF	TGCGCCAGCAGCTTGGTTACTAGCGGGATTTACGAGCAGTACTTC
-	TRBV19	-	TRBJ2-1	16	CASCRGGMSSYNEQFF	TGTGCCAGTTGTCGCGGCGGGATGAGCTCCTACAATGAGCAGTTCTTC
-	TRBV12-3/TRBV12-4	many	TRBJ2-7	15	CASSSQGGGPYEQYF	TGTGCCAGCAGTTCTCAGGGGGGAGGGCCTTACGAGCAGTACTTC
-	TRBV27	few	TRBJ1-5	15	CASSLEGRVDQPQHF	TGTGCCAGCAGTTTAGAAGGCAGGGTGGATCAGCCCCAGCATTTT
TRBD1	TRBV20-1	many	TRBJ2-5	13	CSADRGTQETQYF	TGCAGTGCTGACAGGGGGACACAAGAGACCCAGTACTTC
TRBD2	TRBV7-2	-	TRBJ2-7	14	CASSLNPGGYEQYF	TGTGCCAGCAGCTTAAACCCCGGGGGGTACGAGCAGTACTTC
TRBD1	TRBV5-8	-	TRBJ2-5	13	CASSFDRVETQYF	TGTGCCAGCAGCTTTGACAGGGTGGAGACCCAGTACTTC
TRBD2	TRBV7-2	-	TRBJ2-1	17	CASSGGVAGESYNEQFF	TGTGCCAGCAGCGGAGGTGTAGCGGGAGAGTCCTACAATGAGCAGTTCTTC
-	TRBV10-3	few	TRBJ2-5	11	CAISDMETQYF	TGTGCCATCAGTGATATGGAGACCCAGTACTTC
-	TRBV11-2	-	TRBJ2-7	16	CASGVSGTVLYYEQYF	TGTGCCAGCGGCGTCTCCGGGACGGTCCTCTACTACGAGCAGTACTTC
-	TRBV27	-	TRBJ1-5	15	CASSSGFRSNQPQHF	TGTGCCAGCAGTTCGGGATTTAGGAGCAATCAGCCCCAGCATTTT
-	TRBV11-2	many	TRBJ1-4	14	CASSPSGVNEKLFF	TGTGCCAGCAGTCCCTCAGGGGTAAACGAAAAACTGTTTTTT
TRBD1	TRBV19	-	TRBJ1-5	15	CASSAGGAGSQPQHF	TGTGCCAGTAGCGCAGGGGGCGCGGGTAGTCAGCCCCAGCATTTT
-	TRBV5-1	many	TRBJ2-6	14	CASSLGTMDDVLTF	TGCGCCAGCAGCTTGGGGACCATGGACGACGTCCTGACTTTC